The 24 T cell receptor beta chains given below trace back to one sample, sequenced in a study of T cell responses to AZD1222 COVID-19 vaccine (dated by TCRdb to the early 2020s). Libraries were prepared through the immunoSEQ multiplex PCR assay. Drawn from immuneACCESS, this table holds only the in-frame rearrangements with V and J called that TCRdb kept. Clones are partly lost; checked studies trace under half to an unresolved V gene and leave the rest unexplained. This sample is represented by more than 110,000 clones; 92% of them were singletons. The ten most abundant clones make up roughly 3.1% of the sample. The time point label for this specimen denotes: baseline before first vaccination. Sequencing was performed on peripheral blood, taken on day 0 of AZD1222 vaccination. The receptors were sampled from an adult in good health.

This sequence joins TRBV19 and TRBJ1-4; TRBD1 agrees at 9 bases. Germline CDR1 and CDR2: LNHDA and SQIVND (reference sequence). The CDR3 runs 15 residues. Trimming removed 9 bases from V and 4 bases from J; junction bases left unmatched: 9. CDR3 in DNA: TGTGCCAGCCGGGACAGGGCCGGGTTTAATGAAAAACTGTTTTTT. This sequence encodes CASRDRAGFNEKLFF. Looking up the rest from reference TRBV19 and TRBJ1-4 gives the full variable domain: DGGITQSPKYLFRKEGQNVTLSCEQNLNHDAMYWYRQDPGQGLRLIYYSQIVNDFQKGDIAEGYSVSREKKESFPLTVTSAQKNPTAFYLCASRDRAGFNEKLFFGSGTQLSVL.

V is TRBV6-6 and J is TRBJ1-4; D is possibly TRBD1 (5 bases). The CDR3 extends over 13 amino acids. The germline CDR1 and CDR2 sequences are MNHNY and SVGAGI (reference sequence). V was cut by 7 bases and J by 8 bases, with 14 bases left in between. DNA for the CDR3: TGTGCCAGCACATCGGGGCTTTTCGAAAAACTGTTTTTT. Translation gives CASTSGLFEKLFF.

The chain recombines TRBV7-7 with TRBJ2-6, with 7 bases aligning to TRBD1. The CDR3 has 17 residues. Germline V lookup: CDR1 SSHAT, CDR2 FNYEAQ (reference sequence). The trim removed 1 base at V and 4 bases at J, leaving 7 bases unmatched. CDR3: CASSLVGTVSGANVLTF. CDR3 DNA sequence: TGTGCCAGCAGCTTAGTAGGGACAGTCTCGGGGGCCAACGTCCTGACTTTC. The full variable domain, in which reference TRBV7-7 and TRBJ2-6 provide the parts outside the CDR3, is GAGVSQSPRYKVTKRGQDVTLRCDPISSHATLYWYQQALGQGPEFLTYFNYEAQPDKSGLPSDRFSAERPEGSISTLTIQRTEQRDSAMYRCASSLVGTVSGANVLTFGAGSRLTVL.

J is TRBJ1-2 and V is TRBV25-1; D is undetermined. This CDR3 contains 13 residues. Between the trimmed V and J ends, which lost 7 bases and 5 bases, there was a span of 14 bases. In germline, CDR1 is MGHDK, CDR2 SYGVNS. CDR3 sequence: CASNPDLGYGYTF. In DNA, the CDR3 is TGTGCCAGCAACCCAGACTTGGGTTATGGCTACACCTTC.

This chain links TRBV2 with TRBJ1-2; D remains ambiguous. With 7 bases removed from V and 1 base from J, the gap between germline ends came to 16 bases. The CDR3 consists of 15 residues. Germline CDR1 reads SNHLY; CDR2 reads FYNNEI. CDR3 in amino acids: CASTGRGGSNYGYTF. As DNA, the CDR3 is TGTGCCAGCACCGGACGAGGCGGGAGTAACTATGGCTACACCTTC.

The rearrangement uses TRBV5-1 and TRBJ2-7; perhaps D is TRBD1 or TRBD2 (5 bases each). CDR3 size: 15 residues. V was clipped by 4 bases and J by 4 bases, with 18 bases between them. Germline V gene sequence: CDR1 SGHRS, CDR2 YFSETQ. CDR3 bases: TGCGCCAGCAGCGATCCCGGGACCACCTTATACGAGCAGTACTTC. Protein: CASSDPGTTLYEQYF.

The V call is TRBV13, the J call TRBJ2-7; TRBD1 agrees at 10 bases. There are 12 residues in the CDR3. Losses at the gene ends were 8 bases for V and 4 bases for J; bases not matched to a gene: 2. CDR1 is PRHDT, CDR2 FYEKMQ, per germline (reference sequence). The CDR3 DNA reads TGTGCCAGCGGGACAGGGGTTTACGAGCAGTACTTC. Its protein is CASGTGVYEQYF. The variable domain in full, completed from reference TRBV13 and TRBJ2-7, reads AAGVIQSPRHLIKEKRETATLKCYPIPRHDTVYWYQQGPGQDPQFLISFYEKMQSDKGSIPDRFSAQQFSDYHSELNMSSLELGDSALYFCASGTGVYEQYFGPGTRLTVT.

The chain links TRBV3-1 (or the pseudogene TRBV3-2) to TRBJ2-7, with 11 bases fitting TRBD2. The CDR3 totals 15 residues. With 8 bases clipped from V and 3 bases from J, the junction kept 9 bases outside the gene matches. Looked up from germline, CDR1 is LGHDT and CDR2 is YNNKEL (reference sequence). CDR3 in DNA: TGTGCCAGCGGAGGACTAGCGGGTAAGGGCTACGAGCAGTACTTC. Translated: CASGGLAGKGYEQYF.

This clone has a handful of counts. V is TRBV28 and J is TRBJ2-3, with 10 nucleotides matching TRBD2. This CDR3 has 14 amino acids. Germline lookup yields CDR1 MDHEN and CDR2 SYDVKM. Trimming at V came to 7 bases and at J to 3 bases, leaving 4 bases not matched to a gene. CDR3 loop: CASTSGRETDTQYF. The CDR3 DNA reads as TGTGCCAGCACTAGCGGGAGAGAGACAGATACGCAGTATTTT.

In its sample, this clone was seen once. The chain has TRBV14 and TRBJ2-7; D may be TRBD2 (5 bases). The CDR3 length is 16 residues. CDR1 and CDR2 from the germline V gene are SGHDN and FVKESK. V lost 2 bases, J lost 0 bases, and 14 bases lay in between. The CDR3 loop reads CASSQHSAWSSYEQYF. The CDR3 DNA reads TGTGCCAGCAGCCAACATAGCGCGTGGAGCTCCTACGAGCAGTACTTC.

This chain joins TRBV6-5 and TRBJ2-7; 9 bases align to TRBD1. The CDR3 contains 13 residues. Germline CDR1 MNHEY, CDR2 SVGAGI. Trimming took 2 bases from V and 6 from J; bases not matched to a gene: 2. The CDR3 sequence is CASSYTGGLEQYF. The CDR3 DNA sequence: TGTGCCAGCAGTTACACAGGGGGCCTCGAGCAGTACTTC.

This clone was counted between two and nine times. The V and J genes are TRBV15 and TRBJ2-2; no firm D call. The CDR3 contains 14 residues. The germline V gene has CDR1 LNHNV and CDR2 YYDKDF (reference sequence). V was clipped by 5 bases and J by 5 bases, with 12 bases between them. This chain's CDR3 is CATSVAYRTGELFF. The CDR3 bases are TGTGCCACCAGCGTCGCTTACCGAACCGGGGAGCTGTTTTTT.

The chain employs TRBV7-9 and TRBJ2-1; tentative D call: TRBD1 (5 bases). CDR3 size: 15 residues. CDR1 SEHNR and CDR2 FQNEAQ come from the germline V gene (reference sequence). Trimming pared 5 bases from V and 3 bases from J, leaving 14 bases between. CDR3 bases: TGTGCCAGCAGCAAAGGGGCCCTAGGCTACAATGAGCAGTTCTTC. This sequence encodes CASSKGALGYNEQFF.

The CDR3 DNA reads TGTGCCAGTAGTATCGGCGCGGGGACTAGCCCCGGGGAGCTGTTTTTT. This gives the protein CASSIGAGTSPGELFF. The chain carries TRBV19 and TRBJ2-2; TRBD2 agrees at 9 bases. The CDR3 covers 16 residues. Germline trimming cut 3 bases from V and 6 bases from J; bases unmatched to any gene: 8. The V gene's germline CDR1 is LNHDA and CDR2 SQIVND (reference sequence).

This clone was counted once. V gene TRBV6-5 combines with J gene TRBJ2-1; 7 nucleotides line up with TRBD2. V was clipped by 8 bases and J by 4 bases; unmatched bases: 2. Germline values: CDR1 MNHEY, CDR2 SVGAGI. This CDR3 contains 12 residues. The CDR3 bases are TGTGCCAGCGGGAGGGAGTACAATGAGCAGTTCTTC. It encodes CASGREYNEQFF.

This chain uses TRBV4-3 with TRBJ1-1; 7 bases are shared with TRBD1. The CDR3 is 14 residues long. Germline CDR1 LGHNA, CDR2 YSLEER. The J segment lost 5 bases and the V segment lost 4 bases, leaving 7 bases of the junction unmatched. In DNA, the CDR3 is TGCGCCAGCAGCCGCAACCTACAGGGGACTGAAGCTTTCTTT. This gives the protein CASSRNLQGTEAFF.

This chain joins TRBV12-3 or TRBV12-4 and TRBJ1-4; D gene uncertain. V lost 3 bases, J lost 7 bases, and 6 bases lay in between. The CDR3 contains 12 residues. The CDR3 coding sequence is TGTGCCAGCAGTTTGGGGATTGAAAAACTGTTTTTT. Translation: CASSLGIEKLFF.

The rearrangement joins TRBV7-9 to TRBJ2-5; D uncertain. The CDR3 spans 11 residues. Per the germline V gene, CDR1 is SEHNR and CDR2 is FQNEAQ (reference sequence). V gave up 5 bases and J gave up 7 bases, with 8 bases separating them. DNA of the CDR3: TGTGCCAGCAGCCCTGAGAGGACCCAGTACTTC. Translating it yields CASSPERTQYF.

The chain employs TRBV5-1 and TRBJ2-7; TRBD2 aligns across 13 bases. The CDR3 is 16 residues long. The ends lost 4 bases at V and 3 bases at J; junction bases unmatched: 7. Germline V gene lookup returns CDR1 SGHRS and CDR2 YFSETQ. The CDR3 DNA follows: TGCGCCAGCAGCCTCGGACTAGCGGGAGACGACTACGAGCAGTACTTC. Translation gives CASSLGLAGDDYEQYF.

The V and J genes are TRBV9 and TRBJ1-4, with 10 nucleotides matching TRBD1. Germline V gives CDR1 SGDLS, CDR2 YYNGEE. The CDR3 totals 14 residues. Trimming at V came to 4 bases and at J to 8 bases, leaving 5 bases not matched to a gene. The CDR3: CASSRQGAFEKLFF. The CDR3 DNA sequence: TGTGCCAGCAGCAGACAGGGGGCCTTCGAAAAACTGTTTTTT.

This chain's CDR3 is CASSQGLALEQYF. DNA of the CDR3: TGTGCCAGCAGCCAGGGACTAGCGCTCGAGCAGTACTTC. The rearrangement uses TRBV12-3 or TRBV12-4 and TRBJ2-7; 10 bases line up with TRBD2. The CDR3 is made up of 13 amino acids. After removal of 6 bases from V and 6 bases from J, the junction contained 5 bases not matched to a gene.

For the CDR3, the DNA is TGTGCCAGTGCCACGCCTGGAAACACCATATATTTT. Amino acid sequence: CASATPGNTIYF. This chain uses TRBV19 with TRBJ1-3; no firm D call. The CDR3 consists of 12 residues. Germline CDR1 and CDR2: LNHDA and SQIVND (reference sequence). Deletions cut 8 bases from V and 2 bases from J, with 7 bases between.

This clone was picked up one time. The chain employs TRBV10-3 and TRBJ2-6; a weak D match, TRBD2 (5 bases). V was pared by 0 bases and J by 0 bases, with 9 bases between. This CDR3 has 17 residues. Germline V gives CDR1 ENHRY, CDR2 SYGVKD. CDR3 in amino acids: CAISESITSSGANVLTF. CDR3 bases: TGTGCCATCAGTGAGTCGATAACTAGCTCTGGGGCCAACGTCCTGACTTTC.

The CDR3 loop reads CASSQDSQAYYGYTF. CDR3 DNA: TGCGCCAGCAGCCAAGATTCGCAAGCTTACTATGGCTACACCTTC. The chain combines TRBV4-3 with TRBJ1-2, with no clear D. CDR1 is LGHNA, CDR2 YSLEER, per germline. V dropped 0 bases and J dropped 3 bases, with 11 bases sitting between them. This CDR3 contains 15 residues.